These 6 T cell receptor beta chains share one sample of origin, sequenced in a study of T cells in Graves' hyperthyroidism and ophthalmopathy. Researchers amplified the TCR beta CDR3 regions from RNA transcripts. Researchers ran a first-round RT-PCR on the TCR CDR3 using the HTBI primer set. MiXCR was run by TCRdb on the multiplex PCR reads, yielding one entry per CDR3 protein. The table includes about 400,000 distinct CDR3 sequences, approximately 25% detected once. Material for sequencing was blood. All receptors come from a man over 45 with Graves' hyperthyroidism.

This clonotype was seen a few times. The rearrangement links TRBV20-1 to TRBJ1-1; the match to TRBD1 covers 7 bases. CDR3 length: 12 amino acids. J lost 3 bases, V lost 5 bases, and 3 bases had no gene match. Germline CDR1 DFQATT, CDR2 SNEGSKA (reference sequence). The CDR3 sequence: CSAADRYTEAFF. For the CDR3, the DNA is TGCAGTGCTGCGGACAGGTACACTGAAGCTTTCTTT.

The chain is built from TRBV27 and TRBJ2-1; D call uncertain. CDR3 length equals 18 residues. V dropped 5 bases and J dropped 0 bases, with 20 bases sitting between them. Germline loops: CDR1 MNHEY, CDR2 SMNVEV (reference sequence). CDR3 protein: CASSTTDGTQSSYNEQFF. For the CDR3, the DNA is TGTGCCAGCAGTACTACAGACGGTACCCAGAGCTCCTACAATGAGCAGTTCTTC.

The chain couples TRBV5-4 to TRBJ1-1; no firm D call. Germline values: CDR1 SGHNT, CDR2 YYREEE (reference sequence). The CDR3 covers 15 residues. Trimming shortened V by 2 bases and J by 2 bases, and 13 bases separated the two germline ends. The CDR3 DNA sequence: TGTGCCAGCAGCTTAGGTGGACCGGTCAACACTGAAGCTTTCTTT. Translation: CASSLGGPVNTEAFF. Variable domain in full (rest from reference TRBV5-4 and TRBJ1-1): ETGVTQSPTHLIKTRGQQVTLRCSSQSGHNTVSWYQQALGQGPQFIFQYYREEENGRGNFPPRFSGLQFPNYSSELNVNALELDDSALYLCASSLGGPVNTEAFFGQGTRLTVV.

This clonotype has just a few counts. This chain connects TRBV20-1 to TRBJ1-6, with TRBD1 matching 9 bases. Germline V gives CDR1 DFQATT, CDR2 SNEGSKA (reference sequence). CDR3 length: 16 amino acids. The ends lost 3 bases at V and 7 bases at J; junction bases unmatched: 10. CDR3 nucleotides: TGCAGTGCTAGGGGGACCGGGACAGGGCTCAATTCACCCCTCCACTTT. Translating it yields CSARGTGTGLNSPLHF.

The chain combines TRBV15 with TRBJ1-1, with no clear D. The CDR3 runs to 13 residues. Trimming took 4 bases from V and 0 from J, leaving 6 bases between them. Germline V lookup: CDR1 LNHNV, CDR2 YYDKDF (reference sequence). The CDR3 sequence: CATSTSVNTEAFF. The CDR3 region has the DNA TGTGCCACCAGCACCTCAGTGAACACTGAAGCTTTCTTT.

The chain combines TRBV20-1 with TRBJ2-2; tentatively, D is TRBD2 (6 bases). Germline assignment: CDR1 DFQATT and CDR2 SNEGSKA (reference sequence). V gave up 4 bases and J gave up 3 bases, with 21 bases separating them. The CDR3 runs to 17 residues. Written as DNA, the CDR3 is TGCAGTGCTAAGGGGAGCGGGCGTGGCTCGGACACCGGGGAGCTGTTTTTT. This translates into CSAKGSGRGSDTGELFF.